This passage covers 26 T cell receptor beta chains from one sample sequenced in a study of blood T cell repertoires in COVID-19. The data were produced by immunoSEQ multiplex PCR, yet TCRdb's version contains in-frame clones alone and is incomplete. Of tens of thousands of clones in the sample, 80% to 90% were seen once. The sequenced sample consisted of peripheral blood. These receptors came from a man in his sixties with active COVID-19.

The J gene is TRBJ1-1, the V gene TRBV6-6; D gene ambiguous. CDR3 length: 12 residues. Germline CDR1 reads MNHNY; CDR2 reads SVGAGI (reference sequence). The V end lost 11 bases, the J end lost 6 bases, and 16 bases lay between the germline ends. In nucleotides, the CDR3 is TGTGCCTCATCTATAGTGAGGGCTGAAGCTTTCTTT. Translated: CASSIVRAEAFF.

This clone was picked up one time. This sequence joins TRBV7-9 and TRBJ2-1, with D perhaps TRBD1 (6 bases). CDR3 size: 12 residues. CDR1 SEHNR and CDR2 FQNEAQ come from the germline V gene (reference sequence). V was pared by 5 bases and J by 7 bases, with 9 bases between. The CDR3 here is CASSGRGNEQFF. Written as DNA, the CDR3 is TGTGCCAGCAGCGGAAGGGGGAATGAGCAGTTCTTC.

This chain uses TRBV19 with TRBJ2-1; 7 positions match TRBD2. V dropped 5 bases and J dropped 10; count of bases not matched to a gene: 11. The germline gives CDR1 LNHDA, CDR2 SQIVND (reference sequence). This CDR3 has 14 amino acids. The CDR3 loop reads CASSVLLAAGEQFF. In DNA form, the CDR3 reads TGTGCCAGTAGTGTGCTCCTAGCGGCGGGGGAGCAGTTCTTC.

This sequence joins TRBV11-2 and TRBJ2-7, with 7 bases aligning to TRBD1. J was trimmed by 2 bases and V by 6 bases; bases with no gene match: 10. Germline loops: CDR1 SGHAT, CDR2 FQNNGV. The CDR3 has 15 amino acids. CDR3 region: CASRQAQGSAYEQYF. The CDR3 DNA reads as TGTGCCAGCAGACAAGCACAGGGGTCAGCCTACGAGCAGTACTTC.

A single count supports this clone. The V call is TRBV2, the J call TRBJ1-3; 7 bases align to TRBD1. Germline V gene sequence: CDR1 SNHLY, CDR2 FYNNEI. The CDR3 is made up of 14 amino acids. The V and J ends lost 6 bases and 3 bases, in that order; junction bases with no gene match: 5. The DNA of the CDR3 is TGTGCCAGCAGGCTGGACAGGTTTGGAAACACCATATATTTT. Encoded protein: CASRLDRFGNTIYF. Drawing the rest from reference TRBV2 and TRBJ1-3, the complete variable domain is EPEVTQTPSHQVTQMGQEVILRCVPISNHLYFYWYRQILGQKVEFLVSFYNNEISEKSEIFDDQFSVERPDGSNFTLKIRSTKLEDSAMYFCASRLDRFGNTIYFGEGSWLTVV.

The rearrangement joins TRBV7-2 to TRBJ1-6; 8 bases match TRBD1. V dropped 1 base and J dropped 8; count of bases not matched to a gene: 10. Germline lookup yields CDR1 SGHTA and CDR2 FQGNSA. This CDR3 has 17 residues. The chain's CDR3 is CASSLDGKDRGYSPLHF. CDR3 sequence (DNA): TGTGCCAGCAGCTTAGACGGAAAAGACAGGGGTTATTCACCCCTCCACTTT.

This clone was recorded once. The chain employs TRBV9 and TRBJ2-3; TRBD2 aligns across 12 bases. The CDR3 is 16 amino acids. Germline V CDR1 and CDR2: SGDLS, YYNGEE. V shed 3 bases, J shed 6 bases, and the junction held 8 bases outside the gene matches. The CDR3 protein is CASSETSGSWLDTQYF. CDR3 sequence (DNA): TGTGCCAGCAGCGAGACTAGCGGGAGTTGGTTGGATACGCAGTATTTT. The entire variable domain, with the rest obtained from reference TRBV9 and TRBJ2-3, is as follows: DSGVTQTPKHLITATGQRVTLRCSPRSGDLSVYWYQQSLDQGLQFLIQYYNGEERAKGNILERFSAQQFPDLHSELNLSSLELGDSALYFCASSETSGSWLDTQYFGPGTRLTVL.

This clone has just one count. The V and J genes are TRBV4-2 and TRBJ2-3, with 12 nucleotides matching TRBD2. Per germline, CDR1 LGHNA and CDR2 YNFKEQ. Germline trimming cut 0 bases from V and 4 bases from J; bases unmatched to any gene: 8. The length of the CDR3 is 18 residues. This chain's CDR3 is CASSQEELAGGSADTQYF. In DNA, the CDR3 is TGTGCCAGCAGCCAAGAGGAGCTAGCGGGAGGGTCCGCAGATACGCAGTATTTT.

In DNA form, the CDR3 reads TGTGCCATCAGCGGGGGGGGATCTGCTAATGAAAAACTGTTTTTT. Translation: CAISGGGSANEKLFF. The gene calls are TRBV10-3 and TRBJ1-4, with D possibly TRBD1 on 5 matching bases. Germline V lookup: CDR1 ENHRY, CDR2 SYGVKD. V shed 6 bases and J shed 3 bases, with 14 bases lying between them. This CDR3 has 15 amino acids.

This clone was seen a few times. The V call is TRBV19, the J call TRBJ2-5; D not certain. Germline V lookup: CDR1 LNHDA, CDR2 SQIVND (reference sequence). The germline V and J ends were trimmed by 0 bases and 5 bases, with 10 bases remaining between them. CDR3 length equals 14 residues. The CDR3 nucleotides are TGTGCCAGTAGTATAGATAGGAGCGCGGAGACCCAGTACTTC. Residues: CASSIDRSAETQYF.

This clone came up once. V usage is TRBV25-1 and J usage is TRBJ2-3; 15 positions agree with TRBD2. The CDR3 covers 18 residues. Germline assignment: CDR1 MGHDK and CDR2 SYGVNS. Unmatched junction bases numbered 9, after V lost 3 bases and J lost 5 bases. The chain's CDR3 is CASSDSWTSGRARDTQYF. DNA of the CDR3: TGTGCCAGCAGTGACTCCTGGACTAGCGGGAGGGCGAGAGATACGCAGTATTTT.

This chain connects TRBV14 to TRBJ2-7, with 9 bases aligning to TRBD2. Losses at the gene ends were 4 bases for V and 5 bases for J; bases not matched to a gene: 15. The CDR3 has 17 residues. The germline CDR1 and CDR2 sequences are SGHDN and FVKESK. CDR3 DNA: TGTGCCAGCAGCCCAACTATTACTGGCGGGAGGGCCAACGAGCAGTACTTC. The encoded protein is CASSPTITGGRANEQYF.

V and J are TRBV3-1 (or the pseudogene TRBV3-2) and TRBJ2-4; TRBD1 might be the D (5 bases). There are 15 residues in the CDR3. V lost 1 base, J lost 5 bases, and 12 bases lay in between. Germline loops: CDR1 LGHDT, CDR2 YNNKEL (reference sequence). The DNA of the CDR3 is TGTGCCAGCAGCCAAGCTGGGGCCTTCCAAAACATTCAGTACTTC. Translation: CASSQAGAFQNIQYF.

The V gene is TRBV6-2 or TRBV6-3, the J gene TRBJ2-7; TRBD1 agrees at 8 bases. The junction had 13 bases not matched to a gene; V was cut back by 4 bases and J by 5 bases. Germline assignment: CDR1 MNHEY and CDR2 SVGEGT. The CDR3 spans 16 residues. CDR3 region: CASSLAYTGQGHEQYF. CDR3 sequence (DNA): TGTGCCAGCAGTTTAGCGTACACCGGACAGGGCCACGAGCAGTACTTC.

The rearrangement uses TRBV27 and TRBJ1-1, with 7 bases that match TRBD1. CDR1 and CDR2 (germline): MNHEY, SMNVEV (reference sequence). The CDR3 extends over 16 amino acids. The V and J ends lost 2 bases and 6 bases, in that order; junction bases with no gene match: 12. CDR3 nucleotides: TGTGCCAGCAGTTTACTTGGAGGCAGGGGGAGTTCTGAAGCTTTCTTT. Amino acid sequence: CASSLLGGRGSSEAFF.

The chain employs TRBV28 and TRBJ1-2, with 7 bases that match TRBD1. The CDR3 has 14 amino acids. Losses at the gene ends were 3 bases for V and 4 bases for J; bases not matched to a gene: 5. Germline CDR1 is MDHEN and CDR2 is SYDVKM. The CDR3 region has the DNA TGTGCCAGCAGTTTGAGACAGGGCTCCTATGGCTACACCTTC. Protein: CASSLRQGSYGYTF.

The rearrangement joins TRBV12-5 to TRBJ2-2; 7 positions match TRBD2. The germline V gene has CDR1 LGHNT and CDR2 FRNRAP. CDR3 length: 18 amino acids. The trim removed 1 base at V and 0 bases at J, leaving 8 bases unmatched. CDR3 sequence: CASGLAPLANSNTGELFF. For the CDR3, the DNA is TGTGCTAGTGGTTTGGCTCCACTAGCGAACTCGAACACCGGGGAGCTGTTTTTT.

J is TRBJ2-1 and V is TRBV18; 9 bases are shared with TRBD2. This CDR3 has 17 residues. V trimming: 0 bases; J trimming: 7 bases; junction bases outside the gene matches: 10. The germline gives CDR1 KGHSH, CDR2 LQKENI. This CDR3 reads CASSPPTRSGSGNEQFF. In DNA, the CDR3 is TGTGCCAGCTCACCACCTACCCGTAGCGGGAGCGGGAATGAGCAGTTCTTC.

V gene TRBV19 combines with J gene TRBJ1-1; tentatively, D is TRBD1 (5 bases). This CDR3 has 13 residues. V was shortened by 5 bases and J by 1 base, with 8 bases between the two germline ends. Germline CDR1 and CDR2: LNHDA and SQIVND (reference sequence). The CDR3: CASSAGQNTEAFF. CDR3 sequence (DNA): TGTGCCAGTAGTGCCGGACAGAACACTGAAGCTTTCTTT.

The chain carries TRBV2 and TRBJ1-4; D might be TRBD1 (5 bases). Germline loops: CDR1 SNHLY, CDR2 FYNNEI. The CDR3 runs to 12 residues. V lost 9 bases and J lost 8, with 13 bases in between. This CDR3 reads CASMRGLEKLFF. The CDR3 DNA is TGTGCCAGTATGAGGGGACTGGAAAAACTGTTTTTT.

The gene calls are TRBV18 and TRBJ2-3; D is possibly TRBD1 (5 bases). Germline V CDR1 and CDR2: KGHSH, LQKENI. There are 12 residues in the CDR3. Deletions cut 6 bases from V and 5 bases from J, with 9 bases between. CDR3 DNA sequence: TGTGCCAGCTCTCCTCAGGGAGATACGCAGTATTTT. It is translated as CASSPQGDTQYF.

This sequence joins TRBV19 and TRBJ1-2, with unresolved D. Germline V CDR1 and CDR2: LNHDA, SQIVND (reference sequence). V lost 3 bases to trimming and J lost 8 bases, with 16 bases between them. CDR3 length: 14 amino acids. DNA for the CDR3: TGTGCCAGTAGTATGGGGAGGACTCACTTAGGCTACACCTTC. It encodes CASSMGRTHLGYTF.

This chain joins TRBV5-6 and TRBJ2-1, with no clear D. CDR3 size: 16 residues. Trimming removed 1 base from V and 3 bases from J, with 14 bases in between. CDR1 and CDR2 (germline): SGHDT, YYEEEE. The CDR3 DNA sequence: TGTGCCAGCAGCTTGACGGCGGCTAACCTCTACAATGAGCAGTTCTTC. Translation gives CASSLTAANLYNEQFF.

The CDR3 protein is CASRPGLAGLNEQFF. The CDR3 DNA is TGTGCCAGCCGACCAGGACTAGCGGGACTCAATGAGCAGTTCTTC. The V and J genes are TRBV11-2 and TRBJ2-1; 12 bases line up with TRBD2. This CDR3 region has 15 residues. Germline V CDR1 and CDR2: SGHAT, FQNNGV. The junction had 8 bases not matched to a gene; V was cut back by 8 bases and J by 6 bases.

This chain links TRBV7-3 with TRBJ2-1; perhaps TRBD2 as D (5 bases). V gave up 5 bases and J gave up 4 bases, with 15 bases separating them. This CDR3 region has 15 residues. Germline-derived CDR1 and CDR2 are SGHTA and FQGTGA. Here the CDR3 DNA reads TGTGCCAGCAGCCCGCCTGGCGGGTCTTACAATGAGCAGTTCTTC. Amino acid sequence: CASSPPGGSYNEQFF. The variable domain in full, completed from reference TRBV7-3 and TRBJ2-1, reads GAGVSQTPSNKVTEKGKYVELRCDPISGHTALYWYRQSLGQGPEFLIYFQGTGAADDSGLPNDRFFAVRPEGSVSTLKIQRTERGDSAVYLCASSPPGGSYNEQFFGPGTRLTVL.

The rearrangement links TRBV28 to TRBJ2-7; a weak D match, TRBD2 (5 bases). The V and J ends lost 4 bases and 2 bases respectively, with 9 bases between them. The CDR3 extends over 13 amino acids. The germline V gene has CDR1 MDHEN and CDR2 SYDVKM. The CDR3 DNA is TGTGCCAGCAGTTCCGGGAACCCCTACGAGCAGTACTTC. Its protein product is CASSSGNPYEQYF.